The entry that follows covers one T cell receptor (beta chain) sequence. The data derive from a study of blood T cell repertoires in COVID-19. Per the germline V gene, CDR1 is SGHRS and CDR2 is YFSETQ. The V segment lost 4 bases and the J segment 1 base; nucleotides outside the gene matches: 3. The CDR3 spans 15 residues. The data were produced by immunoSEQ multiplex PCR, yet TCRdb's version contains in-frame clones alone and is incomplete. In the table there are 240,000 or so clones, roughly 82% of which are singletons. This chain links TRBV5-1 with TRBJ1-5; TRBD1 matches 9 bases. The sample was peripheral blood. The sequence was collected from an older man with acute or convalescent COVID-19. The CDR3 nucleotides read TGCGCCAGCAGCGAACAGGGGGCAAGCAATCAGCCCCAGCATTTT. Translation: CASSEQGASNQPQHF.